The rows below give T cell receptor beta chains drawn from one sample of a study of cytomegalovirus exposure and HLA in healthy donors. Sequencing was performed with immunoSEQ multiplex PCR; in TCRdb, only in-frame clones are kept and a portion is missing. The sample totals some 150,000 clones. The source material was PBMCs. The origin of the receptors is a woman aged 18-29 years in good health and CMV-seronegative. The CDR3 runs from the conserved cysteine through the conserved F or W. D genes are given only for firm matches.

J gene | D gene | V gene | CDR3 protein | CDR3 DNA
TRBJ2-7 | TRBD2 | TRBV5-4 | CASSKRDATYEQYF | TGTGCCAGCAGCAAGCGGGACGCCACCTACGAGCAGTACTTC
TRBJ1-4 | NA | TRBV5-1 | CASSPPGNEKLFF | TGCGCCAGCAGTCCCCCAGGGAATGAAAAACTGTTTTTT
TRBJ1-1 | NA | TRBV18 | CASSEQLNTEAFF | TGTGCCAGCTCAGAACAGCTGAACACTGAAGCTTTCTTT
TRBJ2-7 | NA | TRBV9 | CASSDTQGYGYEQYF | TGTGCCAGCAGCGACACTCAGGGATACGGCTACGAGCAGTACTTC
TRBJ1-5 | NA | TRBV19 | CASSMREVSRQPQHF | TGTGCCAGTAGTATGAGGGAGGTCTCGCGTCAGCCCCAGCATTTT
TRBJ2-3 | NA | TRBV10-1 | CASSEGGTATDTQYF | TGCGCCAGCAGTGAGGGGGGGACAGCCACAGATACGCAGTATTTT
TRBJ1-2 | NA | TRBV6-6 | CASSHNTRGGYTF | TGTGCCAGCAGTCACAACACCAGGGGCGGCTACACCTTC
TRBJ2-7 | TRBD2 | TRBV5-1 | CASSLGGSGRTYEQYF | TGCGCCAGCAGCTTGGGAGGTAGCGGGCGAACCTACGAGCAGTACTTC
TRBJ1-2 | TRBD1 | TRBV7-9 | CASSYRTGYNYGYTF | TGTGCCAGCAGCTACCGGACAGGTTATAACTATGGCTACACCTTC
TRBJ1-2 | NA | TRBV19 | CASSAVGYGYTF | TGTGCCAGTAGTGCGGTGGGCTATGGCTACACCTTC
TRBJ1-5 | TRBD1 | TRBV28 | CATQGDQPQHF | TGTGCTACCCAGGGGGATCAGCCCCAGCATTTT
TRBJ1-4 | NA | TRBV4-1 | CASSQPRLGNEKLFF | TGCGCCAGCAGCCAACCCAGGTTAGGAAATGAAAAACTGTTTTTT
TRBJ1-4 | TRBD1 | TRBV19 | CASSTTGGTTNEKLFF | TGTGCCAGTAGTACCACAGGGGGCACAACTAATGAAAAACTGTTTTTT
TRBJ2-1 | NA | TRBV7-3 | CASSLQVLGEDEQFF | TGTGCCAGCAGCTTACAGGTGCTAGGGGAAGATGAGCAGTTCTTC
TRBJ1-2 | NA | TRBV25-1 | CASSEYRGYGYTF | TGTGCCAGCAGTGAATACAGGGGTTATGGCTACACCTTC
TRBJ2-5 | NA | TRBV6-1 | CASSADYYQETQYF | TGTGCCAGCAGTGCGGACTATTATCAAGAGACCCAGTACTTC
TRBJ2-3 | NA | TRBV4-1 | CASSQDQGLDTQYF | TGCGCCAGCAGCCAAGATCAGGGTCTAGATACGCAGTATTTT
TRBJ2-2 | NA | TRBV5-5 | CASSLWLLASGELFF | TGTGCCAGCAGCTTGTGGCTCCTAGCTAGCGGGGAGCTGTTTTTT
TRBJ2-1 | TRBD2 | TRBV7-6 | CASSLGGGLSYNEQFF | TGTGCCAGCAGCTTAGGGGGGGGTTTATCCTACAATGAGCAGTTCTTC
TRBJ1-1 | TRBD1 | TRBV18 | CASSPPNRQGLNTEAFF | TGTGCCAGCTCACCACCTAATAGACAGGGATTGAACACTGAAGCTTTCTTT
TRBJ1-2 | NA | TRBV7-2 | CASSPNRDYGYTF | TGTGCCAGCAGCCCTAACAGGGATTATGGCTACACCTTC
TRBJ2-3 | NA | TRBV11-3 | CASSGLAATDTQYF | TGTGCCAGCAGCGGGCTAGCCGCCACAGATACGCAGTATTTT
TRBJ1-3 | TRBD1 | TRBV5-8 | CASSPDRGGNTIYF | TGTGCCAGCAGCCCCGACAGGGGAGGAAACACCATATATTTT
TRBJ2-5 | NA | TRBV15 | CATSNPAGLTETQYF | TGTGCCACCAGCAATCCCGCAGGCCTGACGGAGACCCAGTACTTC
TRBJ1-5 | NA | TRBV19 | CASSIRGGLNSNQPQHF | TGTGCCAGTAGTATACGGGGGGGACTAAATAGCAATCAGCCCCAGCATTTT
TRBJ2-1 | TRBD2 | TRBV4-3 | CASSPTSAYNEQFF | TGCGCCAGCAGCCCGACTAGCGCCTACAATGAGCAGTTCTTC
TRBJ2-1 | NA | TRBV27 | CASKLYLGAGSYNEQFF | TGTGCCAGCAAGCTTTACCTAGGGGCCGGGTCCTACAATGAGCAGTTCTTC
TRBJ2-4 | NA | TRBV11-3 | CASSWRGDIQYF | TGTGCCAGCAGCTGGAGAGGAGACATTCAGTACTTC
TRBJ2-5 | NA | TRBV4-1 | CASSQDAGGLGETQYF | TGCGCCAGCAGCCAAGACGCCGGGGGGCTTGGGGAGACCCAGTACTTC
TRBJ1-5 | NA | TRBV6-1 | CASSELGMYSNQPQHF | TGTGCCAGCAGTGAACTAGGCATGTATAGCAATCAGCCCCAGCATTTT
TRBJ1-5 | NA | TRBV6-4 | CGGNQPQHF | TGTGGAGGGAATCAGCCCCAGCATTTT
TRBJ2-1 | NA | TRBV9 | CASSVVLGAGEQFF | TGTGCCAGCAGCGTAGTTTTAGGAGCTGGTGAGCAGTTCTTC
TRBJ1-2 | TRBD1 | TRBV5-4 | CASSWGGQGPSWYGYTF | TGTGCCAGCAGCTGGGGAGGACAGGGGCCCTCTTGGTATGGCTACACCTTC
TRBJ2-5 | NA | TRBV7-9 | CASSLGSAGETQYF | TGTGCCAGCAGCTTAGGTAGCGCGGGAGAGACCCAGTACTTC
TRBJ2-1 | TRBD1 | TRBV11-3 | CASSLDQAGGAMGNEQFF | TGTGCCAGCAGCTTAGATCAGGCAGGGGGCGCGATGGGCAATGAGCAGTTCTTC
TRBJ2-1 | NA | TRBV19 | CASSMGSGGEQFF | TGTGCCAGTAGTATGGGGAGCGGCGGTGAGCAGTTCTTC
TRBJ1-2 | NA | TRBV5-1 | CASTESEYSYGYTF | TGCGCCAGCACGGAGTCTGAGTATAGCTATGGCTACACCTTC
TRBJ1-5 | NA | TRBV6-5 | CASSYQWGEWPQHF | TGTGCCAGCAGTTACCAGTGGGGAGAGTGGCCCCAGCATTTT
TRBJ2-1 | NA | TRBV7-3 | CASSLNAVSANSYNEQFF | TGTGCCAGCAGCTTAAATGCGGTGAGCGCAAATTCCTACAATGAGCAGTTCTTC
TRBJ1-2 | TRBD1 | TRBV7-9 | CASSSWTGGNYGYTF | TGTGCCAGCAGCTCGTGGACAGGGGGTAACTATGGCTACACCTTC
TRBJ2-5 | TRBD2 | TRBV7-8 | CASSLAGGGETQYF | TGTGCCAGCAGCTTAGCGGGGGGAGGGGAGACCCAGTACTTC
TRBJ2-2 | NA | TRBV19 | CASMGLLSTGELFF | TGTGCCAGTATGGGACTGCTCAGCACCGGGGAGCTGTTTTTT
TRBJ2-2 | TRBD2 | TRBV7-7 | CASSSSGSGTGELFF | TGTGCCAGCAGCTCTAGCGGGAGCGGCACCGGGGAGCTGTTTTTT
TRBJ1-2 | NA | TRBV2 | CASSKEASAYYGYTF | TGTGCCAGCAGTAAGGAGGCCTCGGCCTACTATGGCTACACCTTC
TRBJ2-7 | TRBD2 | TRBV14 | CASSQGLAGVNEQYF | TGTGCCAGCAGCCAGGGACTAGCGGGAGTGAACGAGCAGTACTTC
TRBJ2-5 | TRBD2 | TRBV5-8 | CASSSSGLGGETQYF | TGTGCCAGCAGCTCGTCGGGACTAGGGGGGGAGACCCAGTACTTC